The present T cell receptor (beta chain) was sequenced within a study of shared clonotypes between healthy human individuals. CDR3 length: 15 residues. The germline CDR1 and CDR2 sequences are LGHNT and FRNRAP. The V end lost 4 bases, the J end lost 7 bases, and 16 bases lay between the germline ends. Assay runs were performed at deep level. Profiled with immunoSEQ multiplex PCR; TCRdb holds only in-frame clones, not every one. This table holds some 2,000,000 clones, approximately 94% found once. CD8 cells regarded as naive lacked CD45RO, were positively chosen for CCR7, and omitted terminally differentiated effector memory CD45RA+ cells.

The sample comprised naive CD8+ T cells sorted from blood. The TCR comes from a young man in good health. The gene calls are TRBV12-5 and TRBJ2-2; D might be TRBD1 (5 bases). CDR3 DNA: TGTGCTAGTGGTTCGAACCTCAGGGTTGGCGGGGAGCTGTTTTTT. Translated: CASGSNLRVGGELFF.